This TCR beta chain was observed in a study of control samples from healthy donors and cancer patients (dated by TCRdb to between 2020 and 2021). Library generation was performed with the immunoSEQ multiplex PCR assay. The source is immuneACCESS, and TCRdb retained only in-frame sequences with V and J called. Part of the clones is not carried over; for the studies checked, unresolved V genes explain less than half of this, and the remainder is unexplained. This sample holds 200,000 or so clones; roughly 94% were observed only once. Around 1.5% of the sample comes from the top ten. CDR1 and CDR2 (ENHRY, SYGVKD) derive from the germline V gene. Reading from cysteine to phenylalanine, the CDR3 counts 14 amino acids. Of the read, only the CDR3 DNA is kept; its 42 bases are in frame from base 1. Trimming removed 8 bases from V and 1 base from J, leaving 13 bases between the germline ends. As for this clone: Its specific antigen is unknown. Base qualities are missing; no much larger clone stands one base away.

Material for sequencing was blood. The chain was built from TRBV10-3 and TRBJ2-3, with the D gene call left open. The sequence was collected from a middle-aged man in good health. The CDR3 in this case is CAIRMEPRTDTQYF. The DNA sequence follows: TGTGCCATCCGGATGGAGCCCCGCACAGATACGCAGTATTTT.